This T cell receptor beta chain was sequenced during a study of blood T cells in healthy people across ages. The V gene lost 7 bases and the J gene lost 0 bases, with 12 bases spanning the gap. The CDR3 length is 15 residues. Germline V gene sequence: CDR1 LGHDT, CDR2 YNNKEL (reference sequence). Details on this clonotype: Its target is not known.

Together with a sample-barcoded 5' primer, a J-beta primer mix was included in a second PCR lasting about 6 to 11 cycles. Each sample provided no less than 2.5 million CDR3-containing paired-end reads. MiXCR was run by TCRdb on the 5' RACE reads, yielding one entry per CDR3 protein. The sample has hundreds of thousands of distinct CDR3 sequences, approximately 52% seen once. Findings and limits, study-wide: As naive T cell percentage varied, TCR beta diversity correlated strongly with it.

The receptor was derived from a woman over 75 in good health. J is TRBJ2-2 and V is TRBV3-1, with D possibly matching TRBD2 (6 bases). Sequencing was carried out using blood. This chain's CDR3 is CASNDGSANTGELFF. CDR3 nucleotide sequence: TGTGCCAGCAACGACGGGAGCGCGAACACCGGGGAGCTGTTTTTT.